The rows below give T cell receptor beta chains drawn from one sample of a study of cytomegalovirus exposure and HLA in healthy donors. The protocol was immunoSEQ multiplex PCR, while the TCRdb copy is restricted to in-frame clones and leaves out a portion. The data show about 150,000 clones, 70% to 80% seen once. The sequenced sample consisted of PBMCs. Every receptor here comes from a man aged 25 to 40 in good health and CMV-seropositive. The CDR3 runs from the conserved cysteine through the conserved F or W. Fields, in order: V gene, CDR3 length, D gene, CDR3 protein. The D gene is left open where the match is weak.

>TRBV28|16|-
CASRASQGLGVYGYTF
>TRBV18|15|-
CASSPDSYSNQPQHF
>TRBV5-4|16|TRBD1
CASSKQQGANTGELFF
>TRBV7-2|13|TRBD1
CASSGPGGQPQHF
>TRBV7-2|14|-
CASRGYRENEKLFF
>TRBV5-1|17|-
CASSLAMTGSQSYEQYF
>TRBV27|15|TRBD2
CASSLSLAGSYEQYF
>TRBV4-1|14|TRBD2
CASSLSGRYHEQYF
>TRBV5-1|14|-
CASSLKEAEYGYTF
>TRBV19|18|-
CASSTPTGASARTDTQYF
>TRBV10-3|17|TRBD1
CAISELIPGQGDTEAFF
>TRBV11-1|14|TRBD1
CASSQGTDYNEQFF
>TRBV7-3|13|-
CASSPLLAGELFF
>TRBV4-1|16|TRBD2
CASSQEGLAGTYEQYF
>TRBV28|20|TRBD2
CASSFPALLADKSSYNEQFF
>TRBV28|15|-
CASRGWGSSTGELFF
>TRBV5-4|15|TRBD1
CASSDRQGRSYEQYF
>TRBV19|15|TRBD1
CASSTGGTGGTEAFF
>TRBV4-1|15|TRBD2
CASSIAGVQSDTQYF
>TRBV9|15|TRBD1
CASSVEQGVSYEQYF
>TRBV5-1|17|-
CASSLEGSRADNYGYTF
>TRBV7-9|11|-
CASSPLGGLFF
>TRBV7-3|14|-
CASSLGAGGETQYF
>TRBV2|15|TRBD2
CASTPLAGITDTQYF
>TRBV9|16|TRBD1
CASSVTTGGRDYGYTF
>TRBV5-1|16|TRBD1
CASSLRGGQGRNTIYF
>TRBV6-1|13|-
CASSENRAGEAFF
>TRBV30|14|-
CAWSSPQGRTEAFF
>TRBV5-1|15|TRBD2
CASRGGSGATDTQYF
>TRBV30|16|TRBD1
CAWSVRGDRVNQPQHF
>TRBV7-3|14|-
CASSLTGESYGYTF
>TRBV7-9|16|-
CASSVRTGRGSDTQYF
>TRBV10-3|13|TRBD1
CAIGDRQNTEAFF
>TRBV6-5|13|-
CASSEAKAGELFF
>TRBV30|13|TRBD1
CAWLTTTGYGYTF
>TRBV9|17|-
CASSVEREAGRNNEQFF
>TRBV11-3|15|-
CASSLGAVGSYEQYF
>TRBV7-9|13|-
CASRDTLTYEQYF
>TRBV18|13|TRBD2
CASSPGTSEEQYF
>TRBV5-6|16|TRBD2
CASTFAGGVRGYEQYF
>TRBV19|12|-
CASSTPPHEQYF
>TRBV6-5|14|-
CASSYGRKPYEQYF
>TRBV27|16|-
CASSLSLRSSSYEQYF
>TRBV29-1|14|-
CSVVPEDSSGELFF
>TRBV5-6|17|TRBD2
CASSLGTSGSLTDEQFF
>TRBV7-8|16|-
CASSLATTGSGNTIYF
>TRBV6-1|14|TRBD1
CASSFSTGAYGYTF
>TRBV15|17|-
CATTRFDAGTPYNEQFF
>TRBV27|15|-
CASQAFALNTGELFF
>TRBV7-2|18|TRBD2
CASSLVTSGSSGANVLTF
>TRBV18|17|TRBD1
CASSPGQGAEGPGELFF